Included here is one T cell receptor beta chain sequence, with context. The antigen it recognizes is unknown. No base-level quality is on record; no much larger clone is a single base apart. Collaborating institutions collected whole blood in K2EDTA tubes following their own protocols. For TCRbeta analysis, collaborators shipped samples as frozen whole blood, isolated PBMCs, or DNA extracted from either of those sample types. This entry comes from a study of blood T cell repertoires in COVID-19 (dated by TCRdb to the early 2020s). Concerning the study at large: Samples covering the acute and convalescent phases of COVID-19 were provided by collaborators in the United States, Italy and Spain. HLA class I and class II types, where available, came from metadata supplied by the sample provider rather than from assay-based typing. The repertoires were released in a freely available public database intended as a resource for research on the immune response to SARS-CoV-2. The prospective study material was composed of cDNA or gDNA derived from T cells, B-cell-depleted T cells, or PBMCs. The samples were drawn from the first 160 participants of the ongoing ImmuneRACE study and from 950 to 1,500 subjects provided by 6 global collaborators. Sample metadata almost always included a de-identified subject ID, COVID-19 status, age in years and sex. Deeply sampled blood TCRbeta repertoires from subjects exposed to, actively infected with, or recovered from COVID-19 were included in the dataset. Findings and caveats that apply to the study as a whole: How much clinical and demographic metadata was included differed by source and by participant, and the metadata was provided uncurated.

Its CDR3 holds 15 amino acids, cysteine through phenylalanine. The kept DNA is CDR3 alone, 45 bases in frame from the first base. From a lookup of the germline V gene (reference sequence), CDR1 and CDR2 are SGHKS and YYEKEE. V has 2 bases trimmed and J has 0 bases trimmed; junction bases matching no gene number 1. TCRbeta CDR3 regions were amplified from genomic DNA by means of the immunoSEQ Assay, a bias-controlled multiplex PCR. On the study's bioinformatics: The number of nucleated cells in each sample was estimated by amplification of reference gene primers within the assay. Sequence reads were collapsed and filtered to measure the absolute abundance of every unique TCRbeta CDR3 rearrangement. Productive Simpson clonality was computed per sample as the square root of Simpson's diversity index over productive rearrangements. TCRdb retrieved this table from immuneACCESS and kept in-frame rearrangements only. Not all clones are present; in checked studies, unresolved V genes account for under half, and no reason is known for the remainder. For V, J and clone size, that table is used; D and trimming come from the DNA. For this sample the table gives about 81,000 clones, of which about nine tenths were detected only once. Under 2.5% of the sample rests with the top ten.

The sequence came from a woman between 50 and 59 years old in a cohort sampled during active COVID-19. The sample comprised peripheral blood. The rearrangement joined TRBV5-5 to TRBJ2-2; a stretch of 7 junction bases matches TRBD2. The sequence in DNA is TGTGCCAGCAGCTTCAGCGGGGCGAACACCGGGGAGCTGTTTTTT. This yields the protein CASSFSGANTGELFF. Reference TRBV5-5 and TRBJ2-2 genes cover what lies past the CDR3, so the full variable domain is DAGVTQSPTHLIKTRGQQVTLRCSPISGHKSVSWYQQVLGQGPQFIFQYYEKEERGRGNFPDRFSARQFPNYSSELNVNALLLGDSALYLCASSFSGANTGELFFGEGSRLTVL.